This T cell receptor beta chain was sequenced in a study of tumor-infiltrating lymphocytes in localized non-small cell lung cancer. Looking at the study overall: From each patient, both tumor and uninvolved lung, non-adjacent to tumor, were sampled. General study points: Only some patients had TCR sequencing, depending on available tissue. Tumor T-cell fraction was not associated with recurrence-free survival. Different pieces of the same tissue went to different assays, confounding technical variation with intratumor heterogeneity.

As for this clone: Its antigen is currently unknown.

Clones were read by immunoSEQ multiplex PCR, and TCRdb kept only the in-frame ones, dropping some. In the table there are about 22,000 clones, 80% of which are singletons. Germline V gene sequence: CDR1 MNHNY, CDR2 SVGAGI (reference sequence). The CDR3 extends over 13 amino acids. V was pared by 7 bases and J by 0 bases, with 10 bases between. Input material: lung tumor tissue. The chain uses TRBV6-6 and TRBJ2-7, with a weak D call TRBD1 (5 bases). This TCR was recovered from a human donor with non-small cell lung cancer. CDR3 in DNA: TGTGCCAGCAAACAGGACGCCTCCTACGAGCAGTACTTC. The encoded protein is CASKQDASYEQYF.